The 15 T cell receptor beta chains presented below share a single source sample, sequenced in a study of naive and memory T cell subsets. The beta constant-region primer was an equimolar mix of two oligonucleotides covering TRBC1 and TRBC2. Nested alpha and beta constant-region primers with the SP2 primer drove four PCR rounds on ligated cDNA. TCRdb used MiXCR to reprocess the UMI-ligation and nested PCR reads, holding one entry per CDR3 protein. In the table there are approximately 2,700 distinct CDR3 sequences, roughly 5.2% of which are singletons. Specimen: CD4+ TEMRA cells from blood. The sample's subset: effector memory re-expressing CD45RA, CD45RA+ CD27-. These receptors all come from a human donor in good health.

This clonotype was counted ten times or more. V usage is TRBV6-1 and J usage is TRBJ2-5; no definite D call. The V gene lost 4 bases and the J gene lost 0 bases, with 6 bases spanning the gap. The CDR3 loop spans 13 amino acids. CDR1 and CDR2 (germline): MNHNS, SASEGT. CDR3 protein: CASSALYQETQYF. CDR3 coding DNA: TGTGCCAGCAGTGCCCTGTACCAAGAGACCCAGTACTTC.

By share, this clonotype counts as large. The rearrangement links TRBV20-1 to TRBJ2-1; 12 bases line up with TRBD2. The CDR3 spans 12 residues. The V gene end was trimmed by 7 bases and the J gene end by 10 bases; junction bases not matched to a gene: 5. Germline assignment: CDR1 DFQATT and CDR2 SNEGSKA (reference sequence). CDR3 in DNA: TGCAGTGTGCTAGCGGGAGGGCAGGAGCAGTTCTTC. Amino acids: CSVLAGGQEQFF.

Ten or more counts support this clonotype. This chain uses TRBV6-5 with TRBJ1-5; D not resolved. The CDR3 has 13 residues. The V gene's germline CDR1 is MNHEY and CDR2 SVGAGI. V was shortened by 6 bases and J by 15 bases, with 21 bases between the two germline ends. CDR3 protein: CASSYTTTGLWHF. In DNA form, the CDR3 reads TGTGCCAGCAGCTACACGACGACTGGGTTGTGGCATTTT.

This clonotype was seen many times. The CDR3: CSAEFGLRSNEQFF. The DNA of the CDR3 is TGCAGTGCTGAATTCGGACTCAGGAGCAATGAGCAGTTCTTC. The rearrangement uses TRBV20-1 and TRBJ2-1, with D possibly matching TRBD2 (5 bases). Trimming cost V 5 bases and J 6 bases, with 17 bases left between them. The CDR3 has 14 residues. The germline gives CDR1 DFQATT, CDR2 SNEGSKA (reference sequence).

The chain uses TRBV5-5 and TRBJ2-3; 9 bases map to TRBD1. The V and J ends lost 4 bases and 0 bases, in that order; junction bases with no gene match: 12. Germline loops: CDR1 SGHKS, CDR2 YYEKEE (reference sequence). This CDR3 is built from 18 residues. In DNA form, the CDR3 reads TGTGCCAGCAGCCGCACACCGGGACAGGGAGCTAGCACAGATACGCAGTATTTT. It yields the protein CASSRTPGQGASTDTQYF.

This clonotype was observed at least ten times. The CDR3 loop is CAISEPSGRANEQFF. CDR3 nucleotides: TGTGCCATCAGTGAACCCAGCGGGAGGGCTAATGAGCAGTTCTTC. The V and J genes are TRBV10-3 and TRBJ2-1, with 10 positions matching TRBD2. The CDR3 contains 15 residues. V trimming: 3 bases; J trimming: 7 bases; junction bases outside the gene matches: 6. Germline CDR1 ENHRY, CDR2 SYGVKD.

Details on this clonotype: The conserved closing phenylalanine or tryptophan is absent in this CDR3, likely reflecting a read error. Because the CDR3's place on the DNA is in doubt, the DNA is left out and the CDR3 is given as listed by TCRdb. The V call is TRBV23-1, the J call TRBJ2-1; TRBD2, the table's D call, lacks a check against the DNA. TRBV23-1 is classed as an ORF, of uncertain function. The CDR3 sequence runs 14 residues, both termini included. The CDR3 loop reads CASSRERADKEQVG.

By share, this clonotype ranks as medium-sized (0.01 to 0.1%). V is TRBV28 and J is TRBJ2-7; the match to TRBD2 covers 13 bases. The CDR3 has 16 residues. Germline V gene sequence: CDR1 MDHEN, CDR2 SYDVKM. Trimming at V came to 2 bases and at J to 3 bases, leaving 4 bases not matched to a gene. The chain's CDR3 is CASSLGRLAGGYEQYF. For the CDR3, the DNA is TGTGCCAGCAGTTTAGGCCGACTAGCGGGAGGCTACGAGCAGTACTTC.

This clonotype was observed many times. The chain links TRBV24-1 to TRBJ2-3; 7 bases line up with TRBD2. The V and J ends lost 5 bases and 5 bases, in that order; junction bases with no gene match: 9. Germline lookup yields CDR1 KGHDR and CDR2 SFDVKD. The CDR3 contains 15 residues. DNA of the CDR3: TGTGCCACCAGTGCGAGGCGGGAGCAAGAAGATACGCAGTATTTT. It codes for CATSARREQEDTQYF.

This clonotype occurred many times. This chain links TRBV29-1 with TRBJ1-2; 7 nucleotides line up with TRBD1. With V trimmed by 0 bases and J by 8 bases, 9 bases remained unmatched. The germline CDR1 and CDR2 sequences are SQVTM and ANQGSEA. The CDR3 is 14 residues long. The CDR3 DNA sequence: TGCAGCGTTGAAGATGTGAGACAGGGATTGGGCTACACCTTC. Protein product: CSVEDVRQGLGYTF. Based on the CDR3 plus reference TRBV29-1 and TRBJ1-2, the full variable domain is SAVISQKPSRDICQRGTSLTIQCQVDSQVTMMFWYRQQPGQSLTLIATANQGSEATYESGFVIDKFPISRPNLTFSTLTVSNMSPEDSSIYLCSVEDVRQGLGYTFGSGTRLTVV.

This clonotype is medium-sized in the sample. The chain joins TRBV28 to TRBJ2-1, with D unclear. The germline CDR1 and CDR2 sequences are MDHEN and SYDVKM. Trimming shortened V by 7 bases and J by 6 bases, and 16 bases separated the two germline ends. The CDR3 consists of 14 residues. The CDR3 here is CASTIRHLSNEQFF. The DNA of the CDR3 is TGTGCCAGCACTATACGGCACCTCTCCAATGAGCAGTTCTTC.

This clonotype is medium-sized in the sample. The chain recombines TRBV29-1 with TRBJ1-2; no firm D call. Germline CDR1 and CDR2: SQVTM and ANQGSEA. Trimming left V 5 bases short and J 5 bases short, with 30 bases between. This CDR3 has 18 amino acids. CDR3 DNA: TGCAGCGTTCTCCTCACGAATCTCCGGGCCAACTCCCTGTATGGCTACACCTTC. Its translation is CSVLLTNLRANSLYGYTF.

At least ten counts were recorded for this clonotype. The chain uses TRBV5-1 and TRBJ1-6; the match to TRBD1 covers 9 bases. V was pared by 4 bases and J by 4 bases, with 3 bases of the junction left unmatched. The CDR3 loop spans 15 amino acids. Germline lookup yields CDR1 SGHRS and CDR2 YFSETQ. The CDR3 nucleotides are TGCGCCAGCAGCCCGGGACAGGGATATAATTCACCCCTCCACTTT. Encoded protein: CASSPGQGYNSPLHF.

This clonotype was detected ten times or more. A much larger clone sits a single nucleotide away, making a read error possible. This sequence joins TRBV18 and TRBJ2-7; TRBD1 agrees at 10 bases. Trimming cost V 6 bases and J 4 bases; bases outside gene matches: 9. The germline CDR1 and CDR2 sequences are KGHSH and LQKENI. The CDR3 is 15 amino acids. This CDR3 is CASSPGTGERYEQYF. As DNA, the CDR3 is TGTGCCAGCTCTCCCGGGACAGGGGAGAGGTACGAGCAGTACTTC.

This clonotype was seen many times. The rearrangement joins TRBV5-5 to TRBJ2-5; D is ambiguous. Germline CDR1 is SGHKS and CDR2 is YYEKEE (reference sequence). The CDR3 has 13 amino acids. Trimming pared 2 bases from V and 1 base from J, leaving 6 bases between. CDR3 coding DNA: TGTGCCAGCAGCTTTATCGCCCAAGAGACCCAGTACTTC. It translates to CASSFIAQETQYF.